This TCR beta chain was sequenced in a study of blood T cell repertoires in COVID-19. Study context: Samples came from the United States, Italy and Spain, spanning acute and convalescent COVID-19. In each case, the material was cDNA or gDNA derived from T cells, B-cell-depleted T cells, or PBMCs.

Original analysis: Reference gene primers were amplified, and this amplification served to estimate nucleated cell counts. Method: immunoSEQ multiplex PCR; TCRdb's copy keeps in-frame clones and lacks some. D and trimming come from the DNA, and the V and J calls and clone size come from that table. In the table there are 200,000 to 250,000 clones, approximately 90% of which are singletons. The germline gives CDR1 SQVTM, CDR2 ANQGSEA. This CDR3 is built from 11 residues. V was pared by 4 bases and J by 3 bases, with 6 bases between. The receptor was isolated from a woman in her thirties or forties with acute COVID-19. The sample was PBMCs or T cells enriched from blood (not recorded which). This sequence joins TRBV29-1 and TRBJ1-2; D not certain. The CDR3 sequence: CSVGEDYGYTF. The CDR3 DNA sequence: TGCAGCGTTGGGGAGGACTATGGCTACACCTTC.